This T cell receptor (beta chain) originates from a study of T-cell memory formation after mild COVID-19. This clonotype was seen repeatedly, ten times or more. Its antigen remains unknown. Notes on the study in general: Certain responding clones were present in pre-infection memory, suggesting participation of cross-reactive memory.

Constant-segment primers served in 5'RACE that generated TCR alpha and TCR beta cDNA libraries bearing sample barcodes and UMIs. TCRdb reprocessed the 5' RACE reads with MiXCR, giving one entry per CDR3 protein. The sample shows a few hundred thousand distinct CDR3 sequences, roughly 21% of them seen only once. Germline CDR1 KGHDR, CDR2 SFDVKD. V was pared by 3 bases and J by 5 bases, with 5 bases of the junction left unmatched. The CDR3 consists of 15 residues. The receptor's source is an adult woman who had mild COVID-19 (a few samples of this study predate the infection). Cell type and time point are not known. Sequencing used PBMCs or a T cell subset sorted from them (not recorded which). The chain combines TRBV24-1 with TRBJ2-1, with 8 bases matching TRBD1. The CDR3 loop is CATSDPLTGDNEQFF. The CDR3 DNA reads TGTGCCACCAGTGATCCCTTGACAGGGGACAATGAGCAGTTCTTC.